This T cell receptor (beta chain) was sequenced in a study of human T cells and chemical hapten exposure (dated by TCRdb to the early 2020s). Some background on the complete study: The libraries were sequenced as a pool, and the TCR yield per sample differed mostly because of small variations in library volumes within the pool. This study followed changes in the peripheral blood TCR repertoire in vivo during primary and secondary sensitization of alopecia patients to the hapten diphenylcyclopropenone (DPC). From each blood RNA sample, both TCR alpha and TCR beta chains were sequenced.

Ten or more counts support this clonotype. The target of this receptor is not known. Base qualities are not at hand, and no much larger clone is one base apart. Library method: 5' RACE. TCRdb shows the sequencer as Illumina MiSeq. During library preparation, unique molecular identifiers were attached to individual cDNA molecules so that TCRs could be counted quantitatively and reproducibly. The original pipeline was this. The median number of TCRs per sample was 85,000 to 100,000, ranging from 23,224 to 690,600. The Decombinator software suite was used to annotate the V, J and CDR3 of the TCR reads. Every sample was subsampled to the same number of TCRs (28,000) for the PS versus PT1 abundance plots. TCRs were defined as expanded if absent before sensitization and observed at least eight times at the 2-week time point. Using fastp trimming at Q25 and MiXCR clonotype assembly, TCRdb reanalyzed the public sequencing data and kept in-frame beta chains. Each entry is one CDR3 protein sequence, shown with its most common DNA and genes. The V and J calls were not made by the authors but by TCRdb's processing. This sample is represented by tens of thousands of distinct CDR3 sequences; more than 7.5% of them were singletons. Of the sample, approximately 2.1% falls within the top ten clones.

Broad study findings and their caveats: The number of TCRs above 1 in 1000 frequency did not change with DPC sensitization; there was no evidence of global repertoire structure alterations. Repeated subsampling changed both the strength of the expansion versus patch-test correlation and the threshold at which the correlation became significant.

Per the germline V gene, KGHSH is the CDR1 and LQKENI is the CDR2. Spanning cysteine to phenylalanine, the CDR3 consists of 13 amino acids. Left in the record is the CDR3 DNA by itself, 39 bases read in frame from the first base. The germline V end is reduced by 2 bases and the J end by 3 bases; junction bases left unmatched: 1. Total RNA was extracted from unfractionated whole blood collected in Tempus Blood RNA tubes. As TCR sequencing controls, roughly five healthy volunteers were used, with blood taken at day 0, 2 weeks and 6 weeks. The sequence joins TRBV18 to TRBJ2-7, and TRBD1 aligns with 7 junction nucleotides. This TCR came from a male donor in good health. The encoded CDR3 is CASSPGTDYEQYF. The nucleotides read TGTGCCAGCTCACCAGGGACAGACTACGAGCAGTACTTC.